Included here is one T cell receptor (beta chain) sequence, with context. What it binds is unknown. There are 15 residues in the CDR3. The germline V gene has CDR1 MNHEY and CDR2 SMNVEV (reference sequence). J lost 4 bases, V lost 6 bases, and 7 bases had no gene match. This sample is part of a study of cytomegalovirus exposure and HLA in healthy donors. The PCR ran on 60 Vbeta and 13 Jbeta primers. Using immunoSEQ multiplex PCR, the repertoire was profiled, and TCRdb retains in-frame clones only, with some absent. The data contain roughly 160,000 clones, approximately 79% of them singletons. Findings and limits, study-wide: A list of 150 to 200 TCR beta chains associated with cytomegalovirus was given. Trimming of TCR beta V- and J-genes showed a link, identified in a later analysis, to a missense DCLRE1C variant.

V is TRBV27 and J is TRBJ2-1; 9 bases agree with TRBD1. The sample comprised PBMCs. The sequence came from a man in his forties in good health and CMV-seronegative. The CDR3 spells CASSTDRGSYNEQFF. The CDR3 coding sequence is TGTGCCAGCAGCACCGACAGGGGGTCGTACAATGAGCAGTTCTTC.